Described below is a single T cell receptor (beta chain) sequence and its context. Its target is not known. This entry belongs to a study of somatic mutations in cytotoxic T cells in rheumatoid arthritis. Broader study findings: Reported slight underrepresentation of TRBV07 in rheumatoid arthritis patients was not subjected to multiple-comparison adjustment.

Purity of the CD4+ and CD8+ cells, isolated by positive magnetic bead selection, was checked by flow cytometry. CDR3 length equals 14 residues. CDR1 is MDHEN and CDR2 is SYDVKM in the germline V gene. V shed 5 bases and J 2 bases; nucleotides not matched to a gene: 3. Some clones are missing from TCRdb's copy, which holds only in-frame ones; the method was immunoSEQ multiplex PCR. This sample carries some 2,300 clones, around four fifths of them seen once, and the ten largest clones take approximately 12%. The sequenced material came from CD8+ T cells sorted from blood. The V call is TRBV28, the J call TRBJ2-5, with 9 bases that match TRBD1. The clonotype was recovered from an older woman with rheumatoid arthritis. The CDR3 protein is CASSLGQGQETQYF. DNA for the CDR3: TGTGCCAGCAGTCTAGGACAGGGGCAAGAGACCCAGTACTTC.